The TCR beta chain described here comes from a study of T-cell reconstitution after alpha-beta-depleted transplantation in children. Germline CDR1 and CDR2: SGDLS and YYNGEE. Trimming left V 0 bases short and J 1 base short, with 17 bases between. The CDR3 extends over 19 amino acids. Library preparation (for TCRbeta) was performed with unique molecular identifiers. TCRdb passed the PCR reads through MiXCR, listing each CDR3 protein once. The sample consists of around 960,000 distinct CDR3 sequences, 25% to 35% of them appearing once. The sequence was obtained from a boy in the first two years of life who had a stem cell transplant for SCID, so the T cells may come from the graft donor. This rearrangement joins TRBV9 to TRBJ2-6, with a tentative D call TRBD1 (6 bases). Sample: PBMCs, mostly from graft donor cells, taken 360 days after TCRalphabeta/CD19-depleted stem cell transplant. CDR3 in amino acids: CASSVGVQGMVSGANVLTF. The CDR3 DNA reads TGTGCCAGCAGCGTAGGGGTTCAGGGGATGGTATCTGGGGCCAACGTCCTGACTTTC.